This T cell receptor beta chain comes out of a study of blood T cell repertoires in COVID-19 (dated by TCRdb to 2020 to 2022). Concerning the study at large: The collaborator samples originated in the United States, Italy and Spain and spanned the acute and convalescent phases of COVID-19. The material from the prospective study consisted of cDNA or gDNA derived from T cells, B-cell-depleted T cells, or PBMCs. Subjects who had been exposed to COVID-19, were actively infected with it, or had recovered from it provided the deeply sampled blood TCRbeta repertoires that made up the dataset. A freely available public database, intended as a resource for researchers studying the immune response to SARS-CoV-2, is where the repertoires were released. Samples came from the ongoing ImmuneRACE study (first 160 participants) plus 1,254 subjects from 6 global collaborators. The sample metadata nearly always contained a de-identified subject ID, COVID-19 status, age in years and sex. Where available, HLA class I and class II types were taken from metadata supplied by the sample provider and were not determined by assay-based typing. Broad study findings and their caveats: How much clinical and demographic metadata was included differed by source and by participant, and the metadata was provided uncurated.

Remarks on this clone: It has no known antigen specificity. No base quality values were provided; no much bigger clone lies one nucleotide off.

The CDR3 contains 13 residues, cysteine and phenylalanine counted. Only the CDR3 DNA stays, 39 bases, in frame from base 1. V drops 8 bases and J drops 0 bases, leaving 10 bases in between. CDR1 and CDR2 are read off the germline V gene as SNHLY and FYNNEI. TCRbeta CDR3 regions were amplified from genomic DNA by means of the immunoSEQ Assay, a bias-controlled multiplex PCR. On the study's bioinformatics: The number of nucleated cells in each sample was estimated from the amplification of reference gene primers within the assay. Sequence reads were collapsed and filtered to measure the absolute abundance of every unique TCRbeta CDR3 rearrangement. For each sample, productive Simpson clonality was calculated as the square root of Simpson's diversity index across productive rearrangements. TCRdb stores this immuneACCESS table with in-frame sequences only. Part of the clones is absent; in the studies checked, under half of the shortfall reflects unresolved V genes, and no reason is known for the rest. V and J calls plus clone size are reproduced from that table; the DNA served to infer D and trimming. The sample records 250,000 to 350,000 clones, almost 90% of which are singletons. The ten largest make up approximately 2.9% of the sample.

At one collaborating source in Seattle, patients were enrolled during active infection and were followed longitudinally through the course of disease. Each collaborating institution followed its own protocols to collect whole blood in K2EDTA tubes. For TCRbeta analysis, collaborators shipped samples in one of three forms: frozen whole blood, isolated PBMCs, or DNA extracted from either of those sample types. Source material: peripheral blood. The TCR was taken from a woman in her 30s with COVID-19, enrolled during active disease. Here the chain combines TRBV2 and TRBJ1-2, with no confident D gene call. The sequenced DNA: TGTGCCAGCTCAGAGACTACTAACTATGGCTACACCTTC. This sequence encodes CASSETTNYGYTF.